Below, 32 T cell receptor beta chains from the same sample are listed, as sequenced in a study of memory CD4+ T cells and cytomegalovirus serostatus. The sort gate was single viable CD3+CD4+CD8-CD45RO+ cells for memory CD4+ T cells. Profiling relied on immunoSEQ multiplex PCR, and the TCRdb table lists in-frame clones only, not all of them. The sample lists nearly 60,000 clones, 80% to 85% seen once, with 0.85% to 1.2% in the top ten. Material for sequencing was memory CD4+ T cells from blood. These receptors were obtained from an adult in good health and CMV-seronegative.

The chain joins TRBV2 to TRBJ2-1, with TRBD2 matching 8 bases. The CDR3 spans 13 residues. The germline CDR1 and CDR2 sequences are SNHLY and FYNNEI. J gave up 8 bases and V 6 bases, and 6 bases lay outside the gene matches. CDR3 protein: CASRGLVIHEQFF. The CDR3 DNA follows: TGTGCCAGCAGGGGACTAGTAATCCATGAGCAGTTCTTC.

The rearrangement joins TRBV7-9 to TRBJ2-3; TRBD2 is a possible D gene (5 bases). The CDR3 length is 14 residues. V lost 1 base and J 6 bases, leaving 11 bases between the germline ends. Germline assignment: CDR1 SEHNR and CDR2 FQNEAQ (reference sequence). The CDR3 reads CASSLGRTADTQYF. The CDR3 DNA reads TGTGCCAGCAGCTTAGGGCGGACTGCGGATACGCAGTATTTT.

CDR3 protein: CAISSRAGEDGYTF. CDR3 sequence (DNA): TGTGCCATCAGTTCCAGGGCAGGGGAGGATGGCTACACCTTC. The V call is TRBV10-3, the J call TRBJ1-2, with D possibly TRBD1 on 6 matching bases. The CDR3 extends over 14 amino acids. Trimming took 5 bases from V and 6 from J, leaving 16 bases between them. Germline V gene data show CDR1 as ENHRY and CDR2 as SYGVKD.

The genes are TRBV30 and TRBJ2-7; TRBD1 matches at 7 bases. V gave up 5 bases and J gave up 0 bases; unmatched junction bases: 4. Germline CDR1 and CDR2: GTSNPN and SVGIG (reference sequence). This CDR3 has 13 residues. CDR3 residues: CAWARDSSYEQYF. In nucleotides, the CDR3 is TGTGCCTGGGCCCGGGACAGCTCCTACGAGCAGTACTTC. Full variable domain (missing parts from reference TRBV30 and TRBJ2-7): SQTIHQWPATLVQPVGSPLSLECTVEGTSNPNLYWYRQAAGRGLQLLFYSVGIGQISSEVPQNLSASRPQDRQFILSSKKLLLSDSGFYLCAWARDSSYEQYFGPGTRLTVT.

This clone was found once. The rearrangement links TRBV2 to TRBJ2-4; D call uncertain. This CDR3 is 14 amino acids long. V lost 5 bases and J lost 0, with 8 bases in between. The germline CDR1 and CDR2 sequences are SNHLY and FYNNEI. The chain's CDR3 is CASSLVLAKNIQYF. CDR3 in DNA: TGTGCCAGCAGTCTGGTGTTAGCCAAAAACATTCAGTACTTC.

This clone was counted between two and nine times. CDR3 sequence: CASSLAGGANTGELFF. The CDR3 DNA reads as TGTGCCAGCAGCTTGGCAGGGGGCGCGAACACCGGGGAGCTGTTTTTT. The chain employs TRBV5-4 and TRBJ2-2; 8 bases match TRBD1. J was trimmed by 0 bases and V by 0 bases; bases with no gene match: 1. Germline CDR1 SGHNT, CDR2 YYREEE (reference sequence). The CDR3 is 16 amino acids. The full variable domain, with the rest looked up from reference TRBV5-4 and TRBJ2-2, is ETGVTQSPTHLIKTRGQQVTLRCSSQSGHNTVSWYQQALGQGPQFIFQYYREEENGRGNFPPRFSGLQFPNYSSELNVNALELDDSALYLCASSLAGGANTGELFFGEGSRLTVL.

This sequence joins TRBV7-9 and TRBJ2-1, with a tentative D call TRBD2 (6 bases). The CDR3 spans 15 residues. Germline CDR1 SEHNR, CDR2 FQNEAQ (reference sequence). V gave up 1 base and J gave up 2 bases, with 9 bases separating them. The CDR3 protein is CASSLGGGAYNEQFF. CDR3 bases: TGTGCCAGCAGCTTAGGGGGCGGGGCCTACAATGAGCAGTTCTTC.

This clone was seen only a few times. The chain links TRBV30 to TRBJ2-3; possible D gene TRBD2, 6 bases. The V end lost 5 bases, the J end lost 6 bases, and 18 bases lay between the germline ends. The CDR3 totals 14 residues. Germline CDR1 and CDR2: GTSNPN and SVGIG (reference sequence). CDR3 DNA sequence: TGTGCCTGGGGCTCCGAGACTAGTTACGATACGCAGTATTTT. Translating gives CAWGSETSYDTQYF.

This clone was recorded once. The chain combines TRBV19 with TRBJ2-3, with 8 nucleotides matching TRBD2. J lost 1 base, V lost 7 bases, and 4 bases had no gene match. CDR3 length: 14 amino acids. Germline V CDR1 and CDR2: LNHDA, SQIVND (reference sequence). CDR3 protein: CASMRREGTDTQYF. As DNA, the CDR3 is TGTGCCAGTATGAGGCGGGAGGGCACAGATACGCAGTATTTT.

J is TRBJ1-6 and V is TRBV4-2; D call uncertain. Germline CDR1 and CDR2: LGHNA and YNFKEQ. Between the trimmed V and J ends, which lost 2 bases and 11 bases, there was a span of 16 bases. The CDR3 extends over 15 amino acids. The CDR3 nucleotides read TGTGCCAGCAGCCAACCTCTGGACTCTGGGCCACCCCTCCACTTT. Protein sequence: CASSQPLDSGPPLHF.

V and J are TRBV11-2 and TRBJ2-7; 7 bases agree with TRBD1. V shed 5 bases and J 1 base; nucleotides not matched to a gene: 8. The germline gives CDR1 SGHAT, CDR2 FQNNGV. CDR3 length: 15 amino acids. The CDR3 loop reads CASSPRTGTSYEQYF. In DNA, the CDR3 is TGTGCCAGCAGCCCCAGGACAGGAACATCCTACGAGCAGTACTTC.

This CDR3 is CASSGTGSVKLEQYF. Written as DNA, the CDR3 is TGCGCCAGCAGCGGGACAGGGTCCGTAAAGTTGGAGCAGTACTTC. The J gene is TRBJ2-7, the V gene TRBV5-1; 9 bases are shared with TRBD1. This CDR3 has 15 residues. The V segment lost 4 bases and the J segment 7 bases; nucleotides outside the gene matches: 12. Germline values: CDR1 SGHRS, CDR2 YFSETQ.

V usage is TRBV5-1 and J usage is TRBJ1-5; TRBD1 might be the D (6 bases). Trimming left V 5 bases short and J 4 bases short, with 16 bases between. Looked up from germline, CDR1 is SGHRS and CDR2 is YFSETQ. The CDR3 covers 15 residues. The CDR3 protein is CASSPGGRMNQPQHF. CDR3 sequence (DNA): TGCGCCAGCAGTCCGGGGGGCCGGATGAATCAGCCCCAGCATTTT.

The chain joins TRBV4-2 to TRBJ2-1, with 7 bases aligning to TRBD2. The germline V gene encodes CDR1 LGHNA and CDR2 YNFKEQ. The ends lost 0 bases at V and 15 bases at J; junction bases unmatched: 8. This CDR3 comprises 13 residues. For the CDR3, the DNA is TGTGCCAGCAGCCAAGATAAGCGACTAGCTCCGTTCTTC. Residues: CASSQDKRLAPFF.

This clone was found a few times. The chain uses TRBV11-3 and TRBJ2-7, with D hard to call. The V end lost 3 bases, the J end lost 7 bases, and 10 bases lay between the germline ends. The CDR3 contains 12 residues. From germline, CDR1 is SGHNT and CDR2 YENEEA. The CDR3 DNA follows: TGTGCCAGCAGCTTCCCCCTGGGGGAGCAGTACTTC. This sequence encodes CASSFPLGEQYF.

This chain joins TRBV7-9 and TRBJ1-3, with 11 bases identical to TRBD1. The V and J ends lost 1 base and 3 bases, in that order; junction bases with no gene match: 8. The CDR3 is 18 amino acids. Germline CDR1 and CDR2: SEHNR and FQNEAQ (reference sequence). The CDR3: CASSLVRTGGFFGNTIYF. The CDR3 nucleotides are TGTGCCAGCAGCTTAGTTCGGACAGGGGGCTTCTTTGGAAACACCATATATTTT.

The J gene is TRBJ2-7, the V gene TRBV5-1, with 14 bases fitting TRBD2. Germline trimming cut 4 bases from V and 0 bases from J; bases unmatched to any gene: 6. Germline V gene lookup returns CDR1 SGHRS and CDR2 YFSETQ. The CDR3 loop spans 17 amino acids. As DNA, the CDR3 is TGCGCCAGCAGCCCCGGGACTAGCGGGAGTAGCTCCTACGAGCAGTACTTC. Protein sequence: CASSPGTSGSSSYEQYF.

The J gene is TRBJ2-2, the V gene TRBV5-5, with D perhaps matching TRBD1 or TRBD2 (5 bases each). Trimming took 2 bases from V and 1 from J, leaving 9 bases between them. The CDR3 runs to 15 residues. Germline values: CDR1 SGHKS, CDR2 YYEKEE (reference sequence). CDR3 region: CASSFRGGNTGELFF. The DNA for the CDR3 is TGTGCCAGCAGCTTCCGTGGGGGGAACACCGGGGAGCTGTTTTTT.

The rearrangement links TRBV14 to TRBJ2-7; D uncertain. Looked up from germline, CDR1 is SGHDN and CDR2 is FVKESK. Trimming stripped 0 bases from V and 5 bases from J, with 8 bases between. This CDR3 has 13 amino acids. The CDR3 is CASSQDLTNEQYF. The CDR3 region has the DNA TGTGCCAGCAGCCAAGATCTGACAAACGAGCAGTACTTC.

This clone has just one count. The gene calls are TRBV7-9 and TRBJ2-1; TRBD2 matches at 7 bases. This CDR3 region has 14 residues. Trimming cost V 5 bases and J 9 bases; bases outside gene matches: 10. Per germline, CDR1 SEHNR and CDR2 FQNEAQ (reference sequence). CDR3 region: CASSPGGGSIEQFF. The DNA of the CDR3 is TGTGCCAGCAGCCCCGGCGGGGGTTCGATTGAGCAGTTCTTC.

For the CDR3, the DNA is TGTGCCAGCAGTACTGGGTACCAAGAGACCCAGTACTTC. It specifies CASSTGYQETQYF. The chain is built from TRBV5-8 and TRBJ2-5; no clear D. From germline, CDR1 is SGHTS and CDR2 YDEGEE. V lost 5 bases and J lost 0, with 8 bases in between. The CDR3 is 13 residues long.

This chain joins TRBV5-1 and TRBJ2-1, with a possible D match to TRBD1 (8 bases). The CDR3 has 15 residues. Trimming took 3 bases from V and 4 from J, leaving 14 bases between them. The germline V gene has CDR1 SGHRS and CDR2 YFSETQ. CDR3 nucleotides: TGCGCCAGCAGCTCGACAGGGGAGGGTTACAATGAGCAGTTCTTC. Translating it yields CASSSTGEGYNEQFF.

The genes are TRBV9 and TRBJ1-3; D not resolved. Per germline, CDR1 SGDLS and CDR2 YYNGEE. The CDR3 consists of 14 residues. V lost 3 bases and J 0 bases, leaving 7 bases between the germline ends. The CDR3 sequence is CASSALSSGNTIYF. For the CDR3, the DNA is TGTGCCAGCAGCGCCCTAAGCTCTGGAAACACCATATATTTT.

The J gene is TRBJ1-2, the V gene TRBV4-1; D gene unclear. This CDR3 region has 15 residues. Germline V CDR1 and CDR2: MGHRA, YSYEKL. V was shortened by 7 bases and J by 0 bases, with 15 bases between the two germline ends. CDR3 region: CASKPTTETNYGYTF. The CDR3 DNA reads TGCGCCAGCAAGCCAACGACGGAAACTAACTATGGCTACACCTTC.

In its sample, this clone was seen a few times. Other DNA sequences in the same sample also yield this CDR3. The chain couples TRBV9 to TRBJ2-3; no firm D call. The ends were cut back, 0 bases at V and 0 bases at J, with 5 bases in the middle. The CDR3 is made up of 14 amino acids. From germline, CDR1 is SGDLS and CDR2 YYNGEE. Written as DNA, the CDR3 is TGTGCCAGCAGCGTAGGTCCCAGCACAGATACGCAGTATTTT. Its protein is CASSVGPSTDTQYF. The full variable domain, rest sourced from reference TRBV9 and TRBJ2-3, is DSGVTQTPKHLITATGQRVTLRCSPRSGDLSVYWYQQSLDQGLQFLIQYYNGEERAKGNILERFSAQQFPDLHSELNLSSLELGDSALYFCASSVGPSTDTQYFGPGTRLTVL.

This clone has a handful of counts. CDR3 region: CASSLTSGRVGELFF. The CDR3 nucleotides read TGCGCCAGCAGCCTAACTAGCGGGAGGGTCGGGGAGCTGTTTTTT. This chain joins TRBV4-3 and TRBJ2-2; 13 nucleotides match TRBD2. V trimming: 4 bases; J trimming: 7 bases; junction bases outside the gene matches: 3. Per the germline V gene, CDR1 is LGHNA and CDR2 is YSLEER. The CDR3 has 15 amino acids.

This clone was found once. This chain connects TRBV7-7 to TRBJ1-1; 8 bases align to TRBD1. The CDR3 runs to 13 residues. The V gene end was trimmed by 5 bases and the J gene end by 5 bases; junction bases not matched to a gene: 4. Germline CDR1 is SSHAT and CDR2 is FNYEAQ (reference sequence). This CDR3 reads CASSVDRGTEAFF. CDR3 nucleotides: TGTGCCAGCAGCGTTGACAGGGGAACTGAAGCTTTCTTT.

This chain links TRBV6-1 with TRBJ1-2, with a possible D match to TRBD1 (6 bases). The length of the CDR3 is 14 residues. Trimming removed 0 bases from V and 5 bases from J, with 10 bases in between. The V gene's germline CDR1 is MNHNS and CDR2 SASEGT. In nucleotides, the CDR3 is TGTGCCAGCAGTGAAGCTCTTCAGGGGTATGGCTACACCTTC. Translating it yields CASSEALQGYGYTF.

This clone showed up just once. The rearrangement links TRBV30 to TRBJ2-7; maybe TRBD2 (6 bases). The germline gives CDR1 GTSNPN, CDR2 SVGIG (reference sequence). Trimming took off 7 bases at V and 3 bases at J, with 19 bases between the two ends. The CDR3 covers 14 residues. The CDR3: CAYHGSGASYEQYF. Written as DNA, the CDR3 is TGTGCCTACCACGGGAGTGGGGCAAGCTACGAGCAGTACTTC.

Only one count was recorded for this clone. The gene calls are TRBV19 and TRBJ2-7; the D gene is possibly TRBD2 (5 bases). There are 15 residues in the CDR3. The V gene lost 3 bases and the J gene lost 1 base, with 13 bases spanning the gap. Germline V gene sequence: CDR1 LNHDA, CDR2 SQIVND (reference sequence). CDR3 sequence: CASSIKAAQSYEQYF. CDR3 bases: TGTGCCAGTAGTATTAAAGCGGCGCAGTCCTACGAGCAGTACTTC.

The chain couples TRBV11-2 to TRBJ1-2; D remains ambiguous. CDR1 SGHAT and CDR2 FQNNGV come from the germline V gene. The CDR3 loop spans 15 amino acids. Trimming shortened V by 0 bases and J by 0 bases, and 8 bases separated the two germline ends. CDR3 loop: CASSLETAANYGYTF. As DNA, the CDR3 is TGTGCCAGCAGCTTAGAGACTGCCGCTAACTATGGCTACACCTTC.

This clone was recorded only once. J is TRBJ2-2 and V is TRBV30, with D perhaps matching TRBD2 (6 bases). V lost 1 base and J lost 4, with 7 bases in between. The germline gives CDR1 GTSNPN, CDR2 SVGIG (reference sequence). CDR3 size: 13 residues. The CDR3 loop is CAWSAGVTGELFF. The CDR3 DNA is TGTGCCTGGAGTGCGGGGGTCACCGGGGAGCTGTTTTTT.